The sequence of this T cell receptor beta chain was determined in a study of T cell repertoires in cytomegalovirus infection. Study-level information: Signatures in public TCR beta sequences pointed to both CMV infection and matching HLA type. Findings and caveats of the study: HLA-C-restricted CMV clonotypes gave the most frequent clonotype in two of eight donors. Cumulative public TCR beta family frequency identified carriers of CMV plus the relevant HLA.

A few counts support this clonotype. The antigen is undetermined. Germline V gene lookup returns CDR1 SEHNR and CDR2 FQNEAQ (reference sequence). V dropped 5 bases and J dropped 8; count of bases not matched to a gene: 10. The CDR3 extends over 15 amino acids. MiXCR, run by TCRdb on the reads, gives a single entry per CDR3 protein. This table holds roughly 110,000 distinct CDR3 sequences, around 30% found once. This receptor was obtained from a human donor in good health (CMV status not recorded). Some clones in this sample may be carry-over from other donors' samples. The sequencing used CD8+ T cells from cultured PBMCs, collected from culture after CMV antigen stimulation. The V and J genes are TRBV7-9 and TRBJ2-1, with 9 bases matching TRBD1. The CDR3 nucleotides are TGTGCCAGCAGCAATCCACAGGGGGCGCTCGATGAGCAGTTCTTC. It yields the protein CASSNPQGALDEQFF.